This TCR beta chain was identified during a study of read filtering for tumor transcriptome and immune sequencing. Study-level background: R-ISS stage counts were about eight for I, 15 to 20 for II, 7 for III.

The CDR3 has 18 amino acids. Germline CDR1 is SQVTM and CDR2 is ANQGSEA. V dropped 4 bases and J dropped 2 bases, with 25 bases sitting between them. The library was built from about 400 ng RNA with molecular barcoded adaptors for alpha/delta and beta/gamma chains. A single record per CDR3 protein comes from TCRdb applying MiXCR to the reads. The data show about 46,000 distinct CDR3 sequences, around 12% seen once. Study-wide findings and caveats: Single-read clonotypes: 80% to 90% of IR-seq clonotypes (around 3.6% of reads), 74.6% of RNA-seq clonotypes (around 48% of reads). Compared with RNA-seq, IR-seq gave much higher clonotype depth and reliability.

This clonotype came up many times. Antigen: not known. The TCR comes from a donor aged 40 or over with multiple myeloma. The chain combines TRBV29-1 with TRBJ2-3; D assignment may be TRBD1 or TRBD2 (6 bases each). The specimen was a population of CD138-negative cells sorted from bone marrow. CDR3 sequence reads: CSVVGGTRGSFNTDTQYF. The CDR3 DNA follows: TGCAGCGTTGTTGGGGGGACCAGGGGATCCTTTAACACAGATACGCAGTATTTT.